This T cell receptor beta chain was documented in a study of PD-L1 blockade in urothelial cancer. Study background: Blood underwent analysis 3 weeks (second dose) and 6 weeks after treatment began. Blood yielded a median of approximately 150,000 T cells per sample.

In each PCR, synthetic TCR analog templates were spiked in. Method: immunoSEQ multiplex PCR; TCRdb's copy keeps in-frame clones and lacks some. The sample yields tens of thousands of clones, over 75% seen once. V gave up 2 bases and J gave up 4 bases, with 6 bases separating them. Germline V CDR1 and CDR2: MNHEY, SVGAGI. CDR3 length: 13 amino acids. This chain connects TRBV6-5 to TRBJ1-5; D is ambiguous. The sample consisted of PBMCs, taken around atezolizumab (anti-PD-L1) treatment. The sequence was obtained from a man aged 65 to 79 with urothelial cancer. CDR3: CASSYNENQPQHF. In DNA, the CDR3 is TGTGCCAGCAGTTACAATGAGAATCAGCCCCAGCATTTT.